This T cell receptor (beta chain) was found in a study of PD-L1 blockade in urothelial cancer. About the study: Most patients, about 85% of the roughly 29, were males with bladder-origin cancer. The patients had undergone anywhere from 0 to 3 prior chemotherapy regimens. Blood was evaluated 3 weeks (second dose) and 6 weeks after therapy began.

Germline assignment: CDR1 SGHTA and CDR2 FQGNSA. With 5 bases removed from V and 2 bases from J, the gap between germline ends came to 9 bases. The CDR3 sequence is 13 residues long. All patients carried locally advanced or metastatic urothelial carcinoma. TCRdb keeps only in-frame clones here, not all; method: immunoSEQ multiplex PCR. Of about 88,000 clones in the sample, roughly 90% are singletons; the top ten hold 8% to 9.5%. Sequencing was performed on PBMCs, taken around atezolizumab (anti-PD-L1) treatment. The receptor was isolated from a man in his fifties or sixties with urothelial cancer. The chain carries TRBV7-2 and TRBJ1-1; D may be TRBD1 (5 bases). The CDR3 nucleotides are TGTGCCAGCAGCCAGGGTAGAAACACTGAAGCTTTCTTT. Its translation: CASSQGRNTEAFF.